These T cell receptor beta chains were read from a single sample in a study of T cells in Graves' hyperthyroidism and ophthalmopathy. One entry per CDR3 protein, called by TCRdb with MiXCR from the multiplex PCR reads. The data hold hundreds of thousands of distinct CDR3 sequences, with 15% to 20% observed a single time. The material sequenced was blood. The receptors stem from a woman aged 60-75 years with Graves' ophthalmopathy. CDR3s include the opening cysteine and the closing phenylalanine or tryptophan. Each record gives: CDR3 length, D gene, clone size, V gene, J gene, CDR3 DNA, CDR3 protein. A D gene is named only where the DNA matches it firmly. Clone size appears in some rows only: once, few, many, or a class for an expanded clone.

>15|-|-|TRBV4-3|TRBJ1-2
TGCGCCAGCAGCCAAGATACGGGGGCAGGCTATGGCTACACCTTC
CASSQDTGAGYGYTF
>18|-|-|TRBV5-6|TRBJ1-3
TGTGCCAGCAGCTCCCTCCTCCGCCAGGTCAACTCTGGAAACACCATATATTTT
CASSSLLRQVNSGNTIYF
>14|-|-|TRBV9|TRBJ2-1
TGTGCCAGCAGCGTAGGGGGCGCTAACAATGAGCAGTTCTTC
CASSVGGANNEQFF
>18|TRBD2|-|TRBV4-1|TRBJ2-7
TGCGCCAGCAGCCAAGATTCCCCTGAGGCTAGCGGGGGACACGAGCAGTACTTC
CASSQDSPEASGGHEQYF
>15|TRBD1|many|TRBV2|TRBJ1-2
TGTGCCAGCAGTCCTTATGGGACAGATAACTATGGCTACACCTTC
CASSPYGTDNYGYTF
>14|-|few|TRBV10-3|TRBJ2-1
TGTGCCATCAGTTTAGCGGACTCCTACAATGAGCAGTTCTTC
CAISLADSYNEQFF
>14|-|many|TRBV12-3/TRBV12-4|TRBJ1-5
TGTGCCAGCAGAATCACAGGAAGCAATCAGCCCCAGCATTTT
CASRITGSNQPQHF
>14|-|many|TRBV12-3/TRBV12-4|TRBJ2-7
TGTGCCAGCAGTTTACGGGCCGGATTCTACGAGCAGTACTTC
CASSLRAGFYEQYF
>17|TRBD2|many|TRBV7-6|TRBJ2-1
TGTGCCAGCAGCCTTAGCGGGGGGTTCGTGGGCTACAATGAGCAGTTCTTC
CASSLSGGFVGYNEQFF
>15|-|many|TRBV11-2|TRBJ2-7
TGTGCCAGCAGCTCCATCCGATCTTACTCCTACGAGCAGTACTTC
CASSSIRSYSYEQYF
>14|-|many|TRBV5-5|TRBJ2-3
TGTGCCAGCAGCTTCCAGGAGTTGACAGATACGCAGTATTTT
CASSFQELTDTQYF
>12|-|many|TRBV12-3/TRBV12-4|TRBJ1-5
TGTGCCAGCAGTTTATCTCATCAGCCCCAGCATTTT
CASSLSHQPQHF
>15|-|few|TRBV6-2/TRBV6-3|TRBJ1-5
TGTGCCAGCAGGACGCCGGGGTATAGCAATCAGCCCCAGCATTTT
CASRTPGYSNQPQHF
>12|TRBD1|many|TRBV2|TRBJ2-3
TGTGCCAGCAGGGACAGGGGGGATACGCAGTATTTT
CASRDRGDTQYF
>17|TRBD1|many|TRBV5-5|TRBJ1-5
TGTGCCAGCAGCCCCGACCAAACGGGACAGGGGGCTCAGCCCCAGCATTTT
CASSPDQTGQGAQPQHF
>15|-|many|TRBV11-2|TRBJ1-3
TGTGCCAGCAGCCCCAACGCGAGATCTGGAAACACCATATATTTT
CASSPNARSGNTIYF
>12|TRBD1|-|TRBV29-1|TRBJ2-5
TGCAGCGAGATTGGACAGGGAGAGACCCAGTACTTC
CSEIGQGETQYF
>14|-|-|TRBV12-3/TRBV12-4|TRBJ2-2
TGTGCCAGCAGTTTACAGGGGATCGGCGGGGAGCTGTTTTTT
CASSLQGIGGELFF
>13|-|-|TRBV27|TRBJ1-1
TGTGCCAGCAGTTTACCAGGGTACCCTGAAGCTTTCTTT
CASSLPGYPEAFF
>16|TRBD1|many|TRBV28|TRBJ1-3
TGTGCCAGCAGTTCCGGGACAGGGACCTCTGGAAACACCATATATTTT
CASSSGTGTSGNTIYF
>15|TRBD1|many|TRBV7-2|TRBJ2-2
TGTGCCAGCAGCCAGACAGGGGGAGACACCGGGGAGCTGTTTTTT
CASSQTGGDTGELFF
>16|TRBD2|many|TRBV20-1|TRBJ2-7
TGCAGTGCTGAGGACCCTAGGACTAGCATATCCTACGAGCAGTACTTC
CSAEDPRTSISYEQYF
>16|-|few|TRBV19|TRBJ2-7
TGTGCCAGTAGTACCACCCGACGGAGAAGCTCCTACGAGCAGTACTTC
CASSTTRRRSSYEQYF
>14|TRBD1|-|TRBV16|TRBJ1-1
TGTGCCAGCAGCGGTACGGGACAGGGGACTGAAGCTTTCTTT
CASSGTGQGTEAFF
>16|TRBD1|many|TRBV5-1|TRBJ2-1
TGCGCCAGCAGCTGGAAGGGGGCTGTTACCTACAATGAGCAGTTCTTC
CASSWKGAVTYNEQFF
>12|-|many|TRBV20-1|TRBJ1-1
TGCAGTGCTAATCAGGGTTTCACTGAAGCTTTCTTT
CSANQGFTEAFF
>16|TRBD2|few|TRBV24-1|TRBJ2-1
TGTGCCACCAGTGACCCTCTAGCGGGAGAACTCGATGAGCAGTTCTTC
CATSDPLAGELDEQFF
>16|-|-|TRBV14|TRBJ2-2
TGTGCCAGCAGCCCCTTATACAGGGCGAACACCGGGGAGCTGTTTTTT
CASSPLYRANTGELFF
>15|-|many|TRBV6-1|TRBJ1-6
TGTGCCAGCAGCTATACCGGGACCGGAAATTCACCCCTCCACTTT
CASSYTGTGNSPLHF
>13|-|many|TRBV7-2|TRBJ2-7
TGTGCCAGCAGACGAGGACAGAACTACGAGCAGTACTTC
CASRRGQNYEQYF
>15|TRBD1|many|TRBV28|TRBJ1-1
TGTGCCAGCAGAGCAACAGGGGGCCGGAACACTGAAGCTTTCTTT
CASRATGGRNTEAFF
>17|-|-|TRBV7-9|TRBJ1-5
TGTGCCAGCAGCTCTCTACAGGGCGGAGGGGGCAATCAGCCCCAGCATTTT
CASSSLQGGGGNQPQHF
>17|TRBD2|many|TRBV6-2/TRBV6-3|TRBJ2-3
TGTGCCAGCAGTTACGTAGCGGGAGTAATAAGGTCAGATACGCAGTATTTT
CASSYVAGVIRSDTQYF
>13|-|few|TRBV7-2|TRBJ1-2
TGTGCCAGCAGCCCCCGAGGGGTCTATGGCTACACCTTC
CASSPRGVYGYTF
>12|-|many|TRBV5-1|TRBJ2-1
TGCGCCAGCAGCCCTACTTACAATGAGCAGTTCTTC
CASSPTYNEQFF
>13|-|many|TRBV4-1|TRBJ2-2
TGCGCCAGCAGCCCAGGGAACACCGGGGAGCTGTTTTTT
CASSPGNTGELFF